These 24 T cell receptor beta chains originate from one sample sequenced in a study of T-cell reconstitution after alpha-beta-depleted transplantation in children. Unique molecular identifiers were incorporated during preparation of the TCRbeta library. TCRdb re-called the PCR reads through MiXCR, storing one row per CDR3 protein. The table includes about 90,000 distinct CDR3 sequences, roughly 15% detected once. This specimen consisted of PBMCs, mostly from graft donor cells, obtained 180 days after TCRalphabeta/CD19-depleted stem cell transplant. These receptors originate from a male patient between 2 and 10 years old who had a stem cell transplant for acute lymphoblastic leukemia, so the T cells may come from the graft donor.

The V gene is TRBV20-1, the J gene TRBJ1-2; D is unclear. CDR1 and CDR2 from the germline V gene are DFQATT and SNEGSKA (reference sequence). This CDR3 has 11 residues. V was clipped by 2 bases and J by 4 bases, with 5 bases between them. The chain's CDR3 is CSARLSYGYTF. In DNA form, the CDR3 reads TGCAGTGCTAGACTGAGCTATGGCTACACCTTC.

This rearrangement joins TRBV30 to TRBJ2-3, with 11 bases identical to TRBD2. Losses at the gene ends were 1 base for V and 6 bases for J; bases not matched to a gene: 6. Germline-derived CDR1 and CDR2 are GTSNPN and SVGIG (reference sequence). This CDR3 has 15 amino acids. CDR3 nucleotide sequence: TGTGCCTGGAGTGAACTAGCGGGAGCAGGGGATACGCAGTATTTT. It codes for CAWSELAGAGDTQYF. The full variable domain, with the rest looked up from reference TRBV30 and TRBJ2-3, is SQTIHQWPATLVQPVGSPLSLECTVEGTSNPNLYWYRQAAGRGLQLLFYSVGIGQISSEVPQNLSASRPQDRQFILSSKKLLLSDSGFYLCAWSELAGAGDTQYFGPGTRLTVL.

The chain couples TRBV11-3 to TRBJ2-5; no reliable D call. The V end lost 1 base, the J end lost 2 bases, and 5 bases lay between the germline ends. The CDR3 loop spans 13 amino acids. Looked up from germline, CDR1 is SGHNT and CDR2 is YENEEA. The CDR3 reads CASSLAQQETQYF. The CDR3 nucleotides are TGTGCCAGCAGCTTAGCTCAGCAAGAGACCCAGTACTTC.

The V call is TRBV5-1, the J call TRBJ2-5; 8 bases line up with TRBD2. Germline V gene sequence: CDR1 SGHRS, CDR2 YFSETQ. The V segment lost 4 bases and the J segment 1 base; nucleotides outside the gene matches: 9. The CDR3 has 16 amino acids. The DNA of the CDR3 is TGCGCCAGCAGCCCTAATAGCGGGGCACCCCAAGAGACCCAGTACTTC. Protein: CASSPNSGAPQETQYF.

The genes are TRBV24-1 and TRBJ2-2, with TRBD1 matching 9 bases. Per germline, CDR1 KGHDR and CDR2 SFDVKD. CDR3 size: 13 residues. Losses at the gene ends were 7 bases for V and 7 bases for J; bases not matched to a gene: 3. In nucleotides, the CDR3 is TGTGCCACCAGGACAGGGGGTAACGGGGAGCTGTTTTTT. Protein: CATRTGGNGELFF.

The rearrangement joins TRBV3-1 to TRBJ1-2; no reliable D call. Germline-derived CDR1 and CDR2 are LGHDT and YNNKEL (reference sequence). The CDR3 totals 14 residues. V was clipped by 1 base and J by 4 bases, with 10 bases between them. The CDR3 nucleotides read TGTGCCAGCAGCCAAGGTGCGGTCGGCTATGGCTACACCTTC. The encoded protein is CASSQGAVGYGYTF.

The V and J genes are TRBV12-3 or TRBV12-4 and TRBJ1-5; TRBD1 aligns across 7 bases. Unmatched junction bases numbered 10, after V lost 2 bases and J lost 6 bases. This CDR3 comprises 16 residues. In DNA form, the CDR3 reads TGTGCCAGCAGTTTAATGGGCAGGGGGAAAGGTCAGCCCCAGCATTTT. Its translation is CASSLMGRGKGQPQHF.

The chain joins TRBV5-1 to TRBJ1-1; D is possibly TRBD1 (5 bases). The CDR3 has 15 residues. Germline V gives CDR1 SGHRS, CDR2 YFSETQ. V was cut by 0 bases and J by 0 bases, with 9 bases left in between. This CDR3 is CASSLVGPMNTEAFF. CDR3 coding DNA: TGCGCCAGCAGCTTGGTGGGGCCCATGAACACTGAAGCTTTCTTT.

The chain employs TRBV20-1 and TRBJ1-4, with D possibly TRBD1 on 5 matching bases. The CDR3 loop spans 13 amino acids. Germline loops: CDR1 DFQATT, CDR2 SNEGSKA (reference sequence). V was pared by 3 bases and J by 5 bases, with 10 bases between. CDR3: CSASQGSNEKLFF. The DNA for the CDR3 is TGCAGTGCTAGTCAGGGATCAAATGAAAAACTGTTTTTT.

This clonotype was observed a few times. The V and J genes are TRBV25-1 and TRBJ2-7; a weak D match, TRBD2 (5 bases). The CDR3 runs 14 residues. Deletions cut 8 bases from V and 2 bases from J, with 16 bases between. CDR1 and CDR2 from the germline V gene are MGHDK and SYGVNS. For the CDR3, the DNA is TGTGCCAGCTCCCGGAGCGGCGGAACCTACGAGCAGTACTTC. Residues: CASSRSGGTYEQYF.

Comment on this clonotype: A much larger clone differs from this one at a single base, so this may be a read error. The chain recombines TRBV4-1 with TRBJ2-1; D is perhaps TRBD2 (7 bases). The CDR3 has 14 amino acids. Germline V gives CDR1 MGHRA, CDR2 YSYEKL. CDR3 bases: TGCGCCAGCCGCCAAGTAGGGGGGGCAGGTGAGCAGTTCTTC. Translation gives CASRQVGGAGEQFF.

In its sample, this clonotype was seen many times. The chain joins TRBV12-3 or TRBV12-4 to TRBJ1-4; D is uncertain. CDR3 length equals 13 residues. Trimming pared 5 bases from V and 5 bases from J, leaving 9 bases between. The CDR3 DNA reads TGTGCCAGCAGTGAACAGTTAAATGAAAAACTGTTTTTT. Translated: CASSEQLNEKLFF.

The chain has TRBV12-3 or TRBV12-4 and TRBJ2-7; 7 bases are a match to TRBD2. Trimming removed 3 bases from V and 6 bases from J; junction bases left unmatched: 8. The CDR3 contains 14 residues. CDR3 coding DNA: TGTGCCAGCAGTTTTGGGGCGACGGGGGGCGAGCAGTACTTC. Translating gives CASSFGATGGEQYF.

CDR3: CASSFWDRGTEAFF. The CDR3 region has the DNA TGTGCCAGCAGCTTCTGGGATCGTGGCACTGAAGCTTTCTTT. This chain links TRBV5-5 with TRBJ1-1; D gene uncertain. Germline lookup yields CDR1 SGHKS and CDR2 YYEKEE (reference sequence). The V and J ends lost 2 bases and 4 bases respectively, with 12 bases between them. The CDR3 has 14 amino acids. Together with reference TRBV5-5 and TRBJ1-1, the CDR3 gives the full variable domain: DAGVTQSPTHLIKTRGQQVTLRCSPISGHKSVSWYQQVLGQGPQFIFQYYEKEERGRGNFPDRFSARQFPNYSSELNVNALLLGDSALYLCASSFWDRGTEAFFGQGTRLTVV.

This clonotype turned up a few times. V and J are TRBV5-1 and TRBJ1-5; D gene ambiguous. Germline lookup yields CDR1 SGHRS and CDR2 YFSETQ. Trimming pared 0 bases from V and 4 bases from J, leaving 8 bases between. The CDR3 runs 14 residues. CDR3 sequence: CASSLGTGNQPQHF. Here the CDR3 DNA reads TGCGCCAGCAGCTTGGGGACGGGGAATCAGCCCCAGCATTTT.

Ten or more counts support this clonotype. J is TRBJ2-1 and V is TRBV5-1; 9 bases map to TRBD2. Germline V CDR1 and CDR2: SGHRS, YFSETQ. The CDR3 length is 15 residues. With 3 bases clipped from V and 8 bases from J, the junction kept 9 bases outside the gene matches. The CDR3 reads CASSSASGVDDEQFF. The CDR3 region has the DNA TGCGCCAGCAGCTCCGCTAGCGGGGTCGACGATGAGCAGTTCTTC. The full variable domain, completed using reference TRBV5-1 and TRBJ2-1, is KAGVTQTPRYLIKTRGQQVTLSCSPISGHRSVSWYQQTPGQGLQFLFEYFSETQRNKGNFPGRFSGRQFSNSRSEMNVSTLELGDSALYLCASSSASGVDDEQFFGPGTRLTVL.

This clonotype was detected a few times. The J gene is TRBJ2-3, the V gene TRBV28; the D gene is possibly TRBD2 (5 bases). V dropped 7 bases and J dropped 2 bases, with 7 bases sitting between them. The CDR3 loop spans 12 amino acids. Germline V lookup: CDR1 MDHEN, CDR2 SYDVKM. CDR3 nucleotide sequence: TGTGCCAGCACGCGGGCCACAGATACGCAGTATTTT. Translation: CASTRATDTQYF.

V and J are TRBV5-4 and TRBJ1-2, with D uncertain. The CDR3 runs to 13 residues. Looked up from germline, CDR1 is SGHNT and CDR2 is YYREEE (reference sequence). The V end lost 7 bases, the J end lost 1 base, and 11 bases lay between the germline ends. CDR3 DNA sequence: TGTGCCAGCGCCGTAGGTGATAACTATGGCTACACCTTC. It codes for CASAVGDNYGYTF.

J is TRBJ2-5 and V is TRBV20-1; 11 bases fit TRBD2. This CDR3 has 14 residues. Looked up from germline, CDR1 is DFQATT and CDR2 is SNEGSKA (reference sequence). V lost 3 bases, J lost 7 bases, and 7 bases stayed unmatched. CDR3 sequence reads: CSASSSGGAGTQYF. As DNA, the CDR3 is TGCAGTGCTAGTAGTAGCGGGGGGGCCGGGACCCAGTACTTC.

This clonotype was recorded a few times. This chain joins TRBV11-2 and TRBJ1-1, with D unclear. Per the germline V gene, CDR1 is SGHAT and CDR2 is FQNNGV. Trimming cost V 5 bases and J 1 base, with 5 bases left between them. The CDR3 loop spans 12 amino acids. The CDR3 sequence is CASSRGNTEAFF. The CDR3 DNA reads as TGTGCCAGCAGCCGCGGGAACACTGAAGCTTTCTTT.

The CDR3 DNA sequence: TGTGCCAGCAGCCGGACTAGATTAGAGACCCAGTACTTC. It translates to CASSRTRLETQYF. This chain links TRBV7-8 with TRBJ2-5; the match to TRBD2 covers 7 bases. The germline gives CDR1 SGHVS, CDR2 FQNEAQ. There are 13 residues in the CDR3. The ends lost 5 bases at V and 4 bases at J; junction bases unmatched: 4.

The rearrangement links TRBV5-1 to TRBJ2-1; D possibly corresponds to TRBD1 (6 bases). The CDR3 has 13 amino acids. CDR1 SGHRS and CDR2 YFSETQ come from the germline V gene. Trimming left V 0 bases short and J 9 bases short, with 10 bases between. CDR3 in DNA: TGCGCCAGCAGCTTGGCGGACAGAACTGAGCAGTTCTTC. Translated: CASSLADRTEQFF.

The chain couples TRBV6-2 or TRBV6-3 to TRBJ2-7, with D unresolved. CDR3 size: 19 residues. The V gene lost 6 bases and the J gene lost 3 bases, with 30 bases spanning the gap. CDR1 is MNHEY and CDR2 is SVGEGT in the germline V gene. The CDR3 reads CASSYSLYPAGSQLYEQYF. The CDR3, as DNA: TGTGCCAGCAGCTATTCCCTCTATCCCGCCGGGTCACAGCTCTACGAGCAGTACTTC.

This clonotype was found a few times. J is TRBJ2-2 and V is TRBV5-1; the D gene is possibly TRBD1 (5 bases). V was cut by 2 bases and J by 2 bases, with 7 bases left in between. Per the germline V gene, CDR1 is SGHRS and CDR2 is YFSETQ. This CDR3 comprises 14 residues. Here the CDR3 reads CASSFQGNTGELFF. In nucleotides, the CDR3 is TGCGCCAGCAGCTTTCAGGGAAACACCGGGGAGCTGTTTTTT.